This T cell receptor (beta chain) was found in a study of CD8 T cells in Susac syndrome. General observations from the study: The number of individuals included in the study's TCR sequencing and HLA analysis was acknowledged as relatively small.

RNA amounts of roughly 0.45 to 1 ug underwent reverse transcription with random hexamers. A multiplex approach, immunoSEQ multiplex PCR, amplified TCR beta CDR3 across 54 Vbeta and 13 Jbeta. TCRdb redid the calling of the immunoSEQ multiplex PCR reads with MiXCR, one entry per CDR3 protein. The table lists 250,000 to 300,000 distinct CDR3 sequences, 70% to 90% of them singletons. Peripheral blood CD8+ and CD4+ T cells were profiled by TCR beta sequencing. TEMRA cells were FACS-enriched, unlike CD8+ and CD4+ T cells, which were negatively isolated. To note about this clonotype: Its antigen is as yet unknown.

V lost 4 bases and J 6 bases, leaving 13 bases between the germline ends. Germline values: CDR1 SGDLS, CDR2 YYNGEE. This CDR3 contains 13 residues. The sequence came from a human donor with multiple sclerosis. This chain joins TRBV9 and TRBJ1-2, with D possibly matching TRBD1 (5 bases). The sample taken for sequencing was CD8+ T cells from PBMCs. The CDR3 is CASSPGSSHGYTF. CDR3 DNA: TGTGCCAGCAGCCCAGGGTCCTCGCATGGCTACACCTTC.